This TCR beta chain was captured by sequencing in a study of cytomegalovirus exposure and HLA in healthy donors. Study context: A later analysis reported the same platform for the 90 to 150 validation repertoires and the approximately 640 first-cohort repertoires. Overall study results and limits: Overall, about 160 TCR beta chains were annotated as cytomegalovirus-associated. The TCR clusters that emerged in the first cohort tended, a later analysis found, to co-occur in the 120 or so validation repertoires.

This clone was seen only once. Its antigen is undetermined. Sequencing was performed with immunoSEQ multiplex PCR; in TCRdb, only in-frame clones are kept and a portion is missing. Here the sample spans roughly 260,000 clones, around 90% being singletons. With 1 base clipped from V and 4 bases from J, the junction kept 5 bases outside the gene matches. The CDR3 extends over 15 amino acids. In germline, CDR1 is GTSNPN, CDR2 SVGIG (reference sequence). Sequencing was done on a sample of PBMCs. J is TRBJ2-2 and V is TRBV30; TRBD1 matches at 8 bases. This TCR derives from a woman between 18 and 29 years old in good health and CMV-seronegative. The CDR3 DNA reads as TGTGCCTGGAGTGAGGACAGGGCCCGCACCGGGGAGCTGTTTTTT. It specifies CAWSEDRARTGELFF.